The next 32 T cell receptor beta chains were all read from a single sample in a study of shared clonotypes between healthy human individuals. Generated by immunoSEQ multiplex PCR, the TCRdb table keeps only in-frame clones and is missing some. The repertoire holds some 1.4 million clones, with around 95% as singletons. The sequenced sample consisted of naive CD4+ T cells sorted from blood. Subset: CD45RA+ positively selected. Every receptor here comes from a man aged 25 to 40 in good health.

This clone occurred once. This chain uses TRBV5-1 with TRBJ2-6; 7 positions match TRBD1. The CDR3 covers 16 residues. V lost 3 bases to trimming and J lost 2 bases; unmatched junction nucleotides: 5. Germline CDR1 is SGHRS and CDR2 is YFSETQ. The CDR3 bases are TGCGCCAGCAGCTCCGCTGACAGGGCTGGGGCCAACGTCCTGACTTTC. It is translated as CASSSADRAGANVLTF.

V and J are TRBV11-1 and TRBJ2-1; D gene ambiguous. This CDR3 has 17 amino acids. CDR1 is SGHAT and CDR2 is FQDESV in the germline V gene (reference sequence). Trimming removed 6 bases from V and 1 base from J, with 19 bases in between. CDR3 nucleotide sequence: TGTGCCAGCAGTCCTTCTTGGGCCCACCCATCCTACAATGAGCAGTTCTTC. As protein: CASSPSWAHPSYNEQFF. The entire variable domain, with the rest obtained from reference TRBV11-1 and TRBJ2-1, is as follows: EAEVAQSPRYKITEKSQAVAFWCDPISGHATLYWYRQILGQGPELLVQFQDESVVDDSQLPKDRFSAERLKGVDSTLKIQPAELGDSAMYLCASSPSWAHPSYNEQFFGPGTRLTVL.

This chain joins TRBV11-2 and TRBJ2-1, with 10 bases lining up with TRBD2. The length of the CDR3 is 18 residues. CDR1 is SGHAT, CDR2 FQNNGV, per germline. The junction had 12 bases not matched to a gene; V was cut back by 1 base and J by 6 bases. This chain's CDR3 is CASSLVGEGLAYFNEQFF. CDR3 sequence (DNA): TGTGCCAGCAGCTTAGTCGGGGAGGGACTAGCGTATTTCAATGAGCAGTTCTTC.

The chain uses TRBV5-1 and TRBJ1-2; a weak D match, TRBD1 (6 bases). The length of the CDR3 is 15 residues. Germline V gene lookup returns CDR1 SGHRS and CDR2 YFSETQ. Deletions cut 4 bases from V and 7 bases from J, with 20 bases between. CDR3 nucleotide sequence: TGCGCCAGCAGCCCCGAGGGGGGGAAAGTCGGTGGCTACACCTTC. Amino acids: CASSPEGGKVGGYTF.

The V call is TRBV11-3, the J call TRBJ2-5; TRBD1 or TRBD2 may be the D gene (5 bases each). With 1 base removed from V and 4 bases from J, the gap between germline ends came to 7 bases. This CDR3 is 13 amino acids long. CDR1 SGHNT and CDR2 YENEEA come from the germline V gene. This chain's CDR3 is CASSLGDGETQYF. The CDR3 bases are TGTGCCAGCAGCTTAGGGGACGGAGAGACCCAGTACTTC.

This rearrangement joins TRBV6-1 to TRBJ2-7; D possibly corresponds to TRBD1 (5 bases). The CDR3 length is 15 residues. Between the trimmed V and J ends, which lost 7 bases and 2 bases, there was a span of 18 bases. Germline CDR1 is MNHNS and CDR2 is SASEGT. The CDR3 bases are TGTGCCAGCACCCCGTCCCCCCAGGGTACCTACGAGCAGTACTTC. This sequence encodes CASTPSPQGTYEQYF.

About this clone: The junction does not match germline at one end; this may be a read error. This rearrangement joins TRBV10-3 to TRBJ1-2; TRBD1 might be the D (5 bases). CDR3 length equals 12 residues. Germline loops: CDR1 ENHRY, CDR2 SYGVKD. As DNA, the CDR3 is TGTGCCATCGGTGACTGGGGGAATGGCTACACCTTC. Translated, it gives CAIGDWGNGYTF.

The V gene is TRBV28, the J gene TRBJ2-3; D uncertain. The CDR3 loop spans 16 amino acids. The V gene's germline CDR1 is MDHEN and CDR2 SYDVKM. Between the trimmed V and J ends, which lost 9 bases and 1 base, there was a span of 20 bases. CDR3 sequence reads: CASWGIIDRGTDTQYF. Written as DNA, the CDR3 is TGTGCCAGTTGGGGAATAATCGACCGCGGCACAGATACGCAGTATTTT.

This clone was detected once. This rearrangement joins TRBV4-3 to TRBJ2-3, with TRBD2 as a possible D gene (6 bases). V was trimmed by 0 bases and J by 1 base, leaving 20 bases between them. Looked up from germline, CDR1 is LGHNA and CDR2 is YSLEER. The CDR3 spans 19 residues. The CDR3 DNA sequence: TGCGCCAGCAGCCAAGATTGGGGGGTCGCGGGACCCCGCACAGATACGCAGTATTTT. Its protein product is CASSQDWGVAGPRTDTQYF.

This clone showed up just once. This chain uses TRBV9 with TRBJ2-5; 11 bases fit TRBD2. The V gene end was trimmed by 3 bases and the J gene end by 4 bases; junction bases not matched to a gene: 2. Germline V gene data show CDR1 as SGDLS and CDR2 as YYNGEE. The CDR3 contains 14 residues. The DNA of the CDR3 is TGTGCCAGCAGCGACGGACTAGCGGGAGAGACCCAGTACTTC. Translation gives CASSDGLAGETQYF.

The genes are TRBV28 and TRBJ1-1; TRBD1 agrees at 7 bases. The CDR3 sequence is 11 residues long. Looked up from germline, CDR1 is MDHEN and CDR2 is SYDVKM. The DNA for the CDR3 is TGTGCTGGAGCCGGGACAGATGAAGCTTTCTTT. Protein product: CAGAGTDEAFF.

This chain joins TRBV5-8 and TRBJ2-1; 14 nucleotides align to TRBD2. The CDR3 is 15 amino acids. Germline loops: CDR1 SGHTS, CDR2 YDEGEE. Trimming took 4 bases from V and 6 from J; bases not matched to a gene: 3. The CDR3 nucleotides read TGTGCCAGCAGCCGGGGGACTAGCGGGAGCAATGAGCAGTTCTTC. Translated: CASSRGTSGSNEQFF.

Comment on this clone: The sample has other DNA sequences that encode this CDR3 too. This rearrangement joins TRBV5-1 to TRBJ2-5; no clear D. Germline assignment: CDR1 SGHRS and CDR2 YFSETQ. The CDR3 sequence is 13 residues long. Trimming pared 0 bases from V and 5 bases from J, leaving 8 bases between. The CDR3 bases are TGCGCCAGCAGCTTGGTAGGGTTGGAGACCCAGTACTTC. Translating it yields CASSLVGLETQYF.

The table lists this clone with a count of one. One end of the junction varies from germline; a read error may be responsible. The genes are TRBV5-8 and TRBJ2-7, with 7 bases aligning to TRBD1. Per germline, CDR1 SGHTS and CDR2 YDEGEE. The CDR3 has 11 residues. The CDR3 bases are TGTGCCAGCAGCTTGAAGGGGGCGTGGTGCTTC. Protein product: CASSLKGAWCF.

There are a few counts of this clone. The chain has TRBV5-1 and TRBJ2-2; 8 bases are a match to TRBD2. The CDR3 runs to 14 residues. With V trimmed by 4 bases and J by 5 bases, 4 bases remained unmatched. Per the germline V gene, CDR1 is SGHRS and CDR2 is YFSETQ. CDR3 sequence (DNA): TGCGCCAGCAGCGTGGTAGCGGGAACCGGGGAGCTGTTTTTT. This encodes CASSVVAGTGELFF.

This chain connects TRBV30 to TRBJ1-2, with 8 positions matching TRBD1. Looked up from germline, CDR1 is GTSNPN and CDR2 is SVGIG (reference sequence). V dropped 1 base and J dropped 6; count of bases not matched to a gene: 1. The CDR3 totals 12 residues. Here the CDR3 reads CAWSGTGNGYTF. Here the CDR3 DNA reads TGTGCCTGGAGTGGGACAGGGAATGGCTACACCTTC.

This chain connects TRBV19 to TRBJ2-3, with 9 bases identical to TRBD2. From germline, CDR1 is LNHDA and CDR2 SQIVND (reference sequence). With 3 bases clipped from V and 5 bases from J, the junction kept 0 bases outside the gene matches. The CDR3 contains 13 residues. The CDR3, as DNA: TGTGCCAGTAGTATTAGCGGGAGAGATACGCAGTATTTT. Its translation: CASSISGRDTQYF.

This chain connects TRBV2 to TRBJ2-7; no definite D call. This CDR3 contains 11 residues. Germline CDR1 is SNHLY and CDR2 is FYNNEI. The V end lost 7 bases, the J end lost 7 bases, and 11 bases lay between the germline ends. CDR3 in amino acids: CASTLMREQYF. DNA for the CDR3: TGTGCCAGCACCCTAATGAGGGAGCAGTACTTC.

The chain is built from TRBV5-4 and TRBJ2-7; 14 nucleotides line up with TRBD2. This CDR3 spans 15 amino acids. Germline V gene data show CDR1 as SGHNT and CDR2 as YYREEE (reference sequence). J gave up 7 bases and V 4 bases, and 7 bases lay outside the gene matches. CDR3 protein: CASSPGTSGSGEQYF. The CDR3 bases are TGTGCCAGCAGCCCCGGGACTAGCGGGAGTGGTGAGCAGTACTTC.

The rearrangement joins TRBV10-1 to TRBJ2-6; D is undetermined. The V and J ends lost 6 bases and 2 bases respectively, with 17 bases between them. This CDR3 is 17 amino acids long. CDR1 WNHNN and CDR2 SYGVQD come from the germline V gene (reference sequence). Here the CDR3 reads CASRVHHPPTGANVLTF. CDR3 coding DNA: TGCGCCAGCAGAGTACACCACCCACCGACTGGGGCCAACGTCCTGACTTTC.

The V gene is TRBV15, the J gene TRBJ2-3; no clear D. V was clipped by 2 bases and J by 0 bases, with 18 bases between them. The CDR3 covers 18 residues. Germline loops: CDR1 LNHNV, CDR2 YYDKDF (reference sequence). The CDR3 is CATSRSSRAPFSTDTQYF. The CDR3 DNA sequence: TGTGCCACCAGCAGAAGTAGTAGGGCCCCCTTTAGCACAGATACGCAGTATTTT.

V usage is TRBV11-2 and J usage is TRBJ2-7, with 7 bases matching TRBD2. Germline values: CDR1 SGHAT, CDR2 FQNNGV. The CDR3 is 14 amino acids. With 5 bases clipped from V and 2 bases from J, the junction kept 6 bases outside the gene matches. CDR3 residues: CASSLTRGAYEQYF. The CDR3 DNA follows: TGTGCCAGCAGCCTTACCCGGGGGGCCTACGAGCAGTACTTC.

CDR3 sequence reads: CASSQAWTGGQNIQYF. CDR3 sequence (DNA): TGCGCCAGCAGCCAAGCATGGACAGGGGGCCAAAACATTCAGTACTTC. V gene TRBV4-3 combines with J gene TRBJ2-4, with TRBD1 matching over 11 bases. Trimming removed 1 base from V and 5 bases from J; junction bases left unmatched: 4. Germline V gene data show CDR1 as LGHNA and CDR2 as YSLEER. CDR3 length: 16 amino acids.

V is TRBV6-1 and J is TRBJ2-7, with 11 bases identical to TRBD2. J gave up 5 bases and V 7 bases, and 10 bases lay outside the gene matches. Germline V gene sequence: CDR1 MNHNS, CDR2 SASEGT. The CDR3 totals 15 residues. The CDR3 reads CASKLTSGSYDEQYF. The CDR3 DNA reads TGTGCCAGCAAGTTAACTAGCGGGAGTTATGACGAGCAGTACTTC.

This clone appeared a single time. This sequence joins TRBV19 and TRBJ2-1; the match to TRBD2 covers 15 bases. Germline CDR1 is LNHDA and CDR2 is SQIVND (reference sequence). The CDR3 consists of 19 residues. The J segment lost 4 bases and the V segment lost 5 bases, leaving 12 bases of the junction unmatched. The CDR3 DNA reads as TGTGCCAGTAGTTCACGGACTAGCGGGAGGGGGCCCAATTACAATGAGCAGTTCTTC. It codes for CASSSRTSGRGPNYNEQFF.

This chain connects TRBV2 to TRBJ2-1, with D perhaps TRBD2 (6 bases). The germline V gene encodes CDR1 SNHLY and CDR2 FYNNEI. Trimming took off 4 bases at V and 5 bases at J, with 9 bases between the two ends. The CDR3 totals 13 residues. CDR3 in amino acids: CASSVAEDNEQFF. DNA for the CDR3: TGTGCCAGCAGTGTAGCGGAGGACAATGAGCAGTTCTTC.

The chain couples TRBV9 to TRBJ2-7; D is perhaps TRBD1 (5 bases). CDR1 is SGDLS, CDR2 YYNGEE, per germline. This CDR3 spans 12 amino acids. The V end lost 2 bases, the J end lost 5 bases, and 8 bases lay between the germline ends. CDR3 sequence (DNA): TGTGCCAGCAGCGTGCAGGGAAACGAGCAGTACTTC. Its translation is CASSVQGNEQYF.

Details on this clone: Germline and junction disagree at one end, which may indicate a read error. CDR3 in DNA: TGTGCCAGCAGCCCCGGACTAGCGGGAGACGCATGGCCCAAGGATTTT. Translated: CASSPGLAGDAWPKDF. The chain joins TRBV4-2 to TRBJ2-3; 13 positions match TRBD2. The CDR3 extends over 16 amino acids. CDR1 is LGHNA and CDR2 is YNFKEQ in the germline V gene.

V gene TRBV6-5 combines with J gene TRBJ2-3, with 14 bases lining up with TRBD2. Per germline, CDR1 MNHEY and CDR2 SVGAGI. V lost 2 bases and J lost 9; bases outside the gene matches: 7. The CDR3 length is 16 residues. The CDR3 loop reads CASSYGTSGRGGTQYF. CDR3 coding DNA: TGTGCCAGCAGTTACGGGACTAGCGGGAGAGGGGGCACGCAGTATTTT.

This rearrangement joins TRBV30 to TRBJ2-1; no clear D. Trimming pared 0 bases from V and 4 bases from J, leaving 7 bases between. The CDR3 is 13 residues long. Germline CDR1 and CDR2: GTSNPN and SVGIG (reference sequence). CDR3 protein: CAWSVTQYNEQFF. CDR3 DNA: TGTGCCTGGAGTGTCACACAGTACAATGAGCAGTTCTTC.

The chain uses TRBV19 and TRBJ1-4; possibly TRBD1 for D (6 bases). Germline CDR1 and CDR2: LNHDA and SQIVND (reference sequence). Between the trimmed V and J ends, which lost 6 bases and 4 bases, there was a span of 18 bases. There are 16 residues in the CDR3. The CDR3 protein is CASSKARTASNEKLFF. Here the CDR3 DNA reads TGTGCCAGTAGCAAAGCCCGGACAGCAAGTAATGAAAAACTGTTTTTT.

CDR3 coding DNA: TGTGCCAGCACCTCAGCGCTGGGGAGTTGGGGAGAGACCCAGTACTTC. It is translated as CASTSALGSWGETQYF. The chain employs TRBV7-9 and TRBJ2-5; tentatively, D is TRBD2 (5 bases). The CDR3 is 16 residues long. Germline V gene sequence: CDR1 SEHNR, CDR2 FQNEAQ (reference sequence). V lost 7 bases, J lost 4 bases, and 22 bases lay in between.